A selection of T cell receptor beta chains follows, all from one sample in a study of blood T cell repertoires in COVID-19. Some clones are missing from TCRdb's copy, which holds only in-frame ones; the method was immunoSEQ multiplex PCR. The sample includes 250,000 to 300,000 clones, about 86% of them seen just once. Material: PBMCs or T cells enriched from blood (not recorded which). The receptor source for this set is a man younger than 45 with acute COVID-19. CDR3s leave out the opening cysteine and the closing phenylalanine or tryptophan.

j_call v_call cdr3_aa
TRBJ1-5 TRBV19 ASRGRGTGGGQPQH
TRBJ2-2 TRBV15 ATSRGRGVNTGELF
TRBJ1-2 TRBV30 AWGPVINYGYT
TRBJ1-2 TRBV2 ASSERLKGVYGYT
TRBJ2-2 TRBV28 ASRRDGELF
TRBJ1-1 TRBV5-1 ASSLDRRNTEAF
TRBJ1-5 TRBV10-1 ASSARDRGKNQPQH
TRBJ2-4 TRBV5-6 ASSLLAGEKNIQY
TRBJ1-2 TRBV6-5 ASSYSSGFGGYT
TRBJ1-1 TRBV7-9 ASSLQNTEAF